This T cell receptor (beta chain) was found in a study of blood T cell repertoires in COVID-19. Some clones are missing from TCRdb's copy, which holds only in-frame ones; the method was immunoSEQ multiplex PCR. The table has hundreds of thousands of clones, 89% seen once. V was cut by 6 bases and J by 3 bases, with 11 bases left in between. The CDR3 extends over 14 amino acids. Germline CDR1 is KGHDR and CDR2 is SFDVKD. The V call is TRBV24-1, the J call TRBJ2-1; D uncertain. Sequencing was carried out using peripheral blood. The source of this sequence is a woman aged 60-75 years with acute or convalescent COVID-19. The CDR3 DNA is TGTGCCACCAGTTCCCCAGGTGTCTACAATGAGCAGTTCTTC. It codes for CATSSPGVYNEQFF.